This T cell receptor beta chain was observed in a study of blood T cell repertoires in COVID-19. As for the study in general: Acute-phase and convalescent COVID-19 samples originated in the United States, Italy and Spain. The cDNA or gDNA used as material had been derived from T cells, B-cell-depleted T cells, or PBMCs.

V lost 4 bases to trimming and J lost 8 bases, with 15 bases between them. The V gene's germline CDR1 is MGHRA and CDR2 YSYEKL. The CDR3 contains 14 residues. During active infection, Seattle patients enrolled and were then monitored through disease. Original processing notes: Amplification from reference gene primers served as the basis for estimated nucleated cell counts. The data were produced by immunoSEQ multiplex PCR, yet TCRdb's version contains in-frame clones alone and is incomplete. Clone size and V and J calls were adopted from that table, with D and trimming inferred from the DNA. The profile shows 150,000 to 200,000 clones, under 90% of them singletons.

Sequenced input: peripheral blood. This chain joins TRBV4-1 and TRBJ1-5, with D unclear. The receptor's source is an older person with COVID-19, enrolled during active disease. The CDR3, as DNA: TGCGCCAGCAGCCGAGAGGAGAGGCAGAAGCCCCAGCATTTT. Translating it yields CASSREERQKPQHF.